The rows below give T cell receptor beta chains drawn from one sample of a study of cytomegalovirus exposure and HLA in healthy donors. The repertoire was sequenced with immunoSEQ multiplex PCR; TCRdb's copy has only in-frame clones and lacks some. The sample yields some 190,000 clones, 9.5% seen once. The sample consisted of PBMCs. These receptors originate from a woman aged 30 to 39 in good health and CMV-seropositive. Each CDR3 is given with its conserved first and last residue. A D gene is named only where the DNA matches it firmly. Expanded clones are given a class, and other clones once, few, many or no size at all.

clone_size d_call j_call v_call cdr3_nt cdr3_aa
NA TRBD2 TRBJ2-1 TRBV6-6 TGTGCCAGCAGTGGACTAGCGGGCTGGTACAATGAGCAGTTCTTC CASSGLAGWYNEQFF
NA NA TRBJ2-5 TRBV6-5 TGTGCCAGCAGGGAGGGCAGCAGCGAAAAAGAGACCCAGTACTTC CASREGSSEKETQYF
NA NA TRBJ2-7 TRBV10-2 TGCGCCAGCAGGGCAGGGACTCTCCGGTTTATCTACGAGCAGTACTTC CASRAGTLRFIYEQYF
NA NA TRBJ1-2 TRBV5-1 TGCGCCAGCAGCTTGGAAGTAAGCACTTCCTATGGCTACACCTTC CASSLEVSTSYGYTF
few NA TRBJ2-2 TRBV7-9 TGTGCCAGCATCGATCCCGGGGAACCGAACACCGGGGAGCTGTTTTTT CASIDPGEPNTGELFF
few NA TRBJ2-7 TRBV10-1 TGCGCCAGCAGTGAGTCGGGTCGACTCGAGCAGTATTTC CASSESGRLEQYF
few NA TRBJ2-3 TRBV19 TGTGCCAGTAGTATTCAGCGGACTAGCACAGATACGCAGTATTTT CASSIQRTSTDTQYF
few NA TRBJ2-3 TRBV4-2 TGTGCCAGCAGCCTAGAGGGTGGGCTCACAGATACGCAGTATTTT CASSLEGGLTDTQYF
few TRBD1 TRBJ2-7 TRBV7-6 TGTGCCAGCAGCACCGGGACAGTTACTTACGAGCAGTACTTC CASSTGTVTYEQYF
NA NA TRBJ2-7 TRBV5-6 TGTGCCAGCAGCTTGTATGACGAGCAGTACTTC CASSLYDEQYF
few TRBD2 TRBJ2-3 TRBV11-2 TGTGCCAGCAGCTTAGTTACGGGGGGAGATACGCAGTATTTT CASSLVTGGDTQYF
few NA TRBJ1-5 TRBV6-1 TGTGCCAGCAGTGGGGCGGGTGGCAACCAGCCCCAGCATTTT CASSGAGGNQPQHF
NA TRBD2 TRBJ2-2 TRBV6-6 TGTGCCAGCAGTTACCCTAGCGGAACGAACACCGGGGAGCTGTTTTTT CASSYPSGTNTGELFF